These 17 T cell receptor beta chains were sequenced from one sample in a study of T cells in localized non-small cell lung cancer. Method: immunoSEQ multiplex PCR; TCRdb's copy keeps in-frame clones and lacks some. The sample lists around 92,000 clones; roughly 93% were seen once. The source was PBMCs, collected before any cancer treatment. The source of these receptors is a woman aged 40 to 75 with stage II squamous cell lung carcinoma.

The genes are TRBV28 and TRBJ1-5, with D hard to call. The CDR3 loop spans 11 amino acids. Between the trimmed V and J ends, which lost 6 bases and 4 bases, there was a span of 4 bases. The germline gives CDR1 MDHEN, CDR2 SYDVKM. The CDR3 DNA follows: TGTGCCAGCAGCCGTAATCAGCCCCAGCATTTT. As protein: CASSRNQPQHF. Complete variable domain (other parts from reference TRBV28 and TRBJ1-5): DVKVTQSSRYLVKRTGEKVFLECVQDMDHENMFWYRQDPGLGLRLIYFSYDVKMKEKGDIPEGYSVSREKKERFSLILESASTNQTSMYLCASSRNQPQHFGDGTRLSIL.

This rearrangement joins TRBV29-1 to TRBJ1-2, with D perhaps TRBD1 (6 bases). The CDR3 runs to 14 residues. Per the germline V gene, CDR1 is SQVTM and CDR2 is ANQGSEA. The germline V and J ends were trimmed by 7 bases and 1 base, with 16 bases remaining between them. CDR3 amino acids: CSARDTGDNYGYTF. The CDR3 DNA is TGCAGCGCCCGGGACACCGGGGATAACTATGGCTACACCTTC.

V is TRBV6-5 and J is TRBJ1-1, with TRBD1 matching 8 bases. The V and J ends lost 6 bases and 3 bases, in that order; junction bases with no gene match: 3. The CDR3 runs 13 residues. Germline CDR1 and CDR2: MNHEY and SVGAGI. Here the CDR3 DNA reads TGTGCCAGCAGCCAGACAGGGGACACTGAAGCTTTCTTT. It is translated as CASSQTGDTEAFF.

The chain employs TRBV14 and TRBJ2-1, with TRBD2 identical over 8 bases. The CDR3 totals 14 residues. In germline, CDR1 is SGHDN, CDR2 FVKESK. Unmatched junction bases numbered 6, after V lost 1 base and J lost 10 bases. This CDR3 reads CASSQATGGGEQFF. The CDR3 region has the DNA TGTGCCAGCAGCCAAGCAACGGGAGGGGGGGAGCAGTTCTTC.

This clone has only one observation. The chain joins TRBV5-4 to TRBJ2-7; no clear D. This CDR3 is 15 amino acids long. Germline V gene lookup returns CDR1 SGHNT and CDR2 YYREEE (reference sequence). Trimming took off 0 bases at V and 3 bases at J, with 13 bases between the two ends. CDR3 in amino acids: CASSLGAGQNYEQYF. In DNA, the CDR3 is TGTGCCAGCAGCTTGGGGGCCGGGCAGAACTACGAGCAGTACTTC.

The rearrangement uses TRBV9 and TRBJ2-5; 8 bases are shared with TRBD2. CDR1 is SGDLS, CDR2 YYNGEE, per germline. This CDR3 has 15 amino acids. After removal of 3 bases from V and 5 bases from J, the junction contained 9 bases not matched to a gene. The CDR3: CASSARAGVKETQYF. The CDR3 DNA sequence: TGTGCCAGCAGCGCGCGAGCGGGAGTAAAGGAGACCCAGTACTTC.

The gene calls are TRBV6-5 and TRBJ1-5; D uncertain. Per the germline V gene, CDR1 is MNHEY and CDR2 is SVGAGI. V was clipped by 6 bases and J by 4 bases, with 10 bases between them. The CDR3 runs 13 residues. CDR3 nucleotide sequence: TGTGCCAGCAGCCGAGAGACTAATCAGCCCCAGCATTTT. Translated, it gives CASSRETNQPQHF.

This rearrangement joins TRBV28 to TRBJ1-2; no clear D gene. Germline CDR1 is MDHEN and CDR2 is SYDVKM. The CDR3 contains 14 residues. The V end lost 4 bases, the J end lost 4 bases, and 13 bases lay between the germline ends. As DNA, the CDR3 is TGTGCCAGCAGTTCGGGTCTGGGCGGCTATGGCTACACCTTC. Protein product: CASSSGLGGYGYTF.

The chain recombines TRBV11-2 with TRBJ2-7; D is ambiguous. Trimming took off 1 base at V and 1 base at J, with 8 bases between the two ends. Germline V gene data show CDR1 as SGHAT and CDR2 as FQNNGV. There are 14 residues in the CDR3. CDR3 in DNA: TGTGCCAGCAGCTTAGGCTCAGCTTCCTACGAGCAGTACTTC. Amino acids: CASSLGSASYEQYF.

This clone has a single count. The V call is TRBV27, the J call TRBJ1-2; weak D call: TRBD1 (6 bases). This CDR3 spans 12 amino acids. Germline-derived CDR1 and CDR2 are MNHEY and SMNVEV (reference sequence). The germline V and J ends were trimmed by 7 bases and 8 bases, with 14 bases remaining between them. CDR3 coding DNA: TGTGCCAGCACATCCTTCGGGGGCGGCTACACCTTC. It codes for CASTSFGGGYTF.

The chain employs TRBV5-6 and TRBJ2-2; 9 positions agree with TRBD1. Germline trimming cut 9 bases from V and 3 bases from J; bases unmatched to any gene: 6. Germline assignment: CDR1 SGHDT and CDR2 YYEEEE. This CDR3 contains 14 residues. CDR3 DNA: TGTGCCACCGCGACAGGGGGATACACCGGGGAGCTGTTTTTT. It is translated as CATATGGYTGELFF.

The J gene is TRBJ1-5, the V gene TRBV4-1; no firm D call. The CDR3 consists of 16 residues. Germline CDR1 and CDR2: MGHRA and YSYEKL. V lost 0 bases, J lost 3 bases, and 12 bases lay in between. Written as DNA, the CDR3 is TGCGCCAGCAGCCAAGAAGGCTTCGGATACAATCAGCCCCAGCATTTT. This translates into CASSQEGFGYNQPQHF.

This chain uses TRBV30 with TRBJ1-3; D ambiguous. The CDR3 loop spans 12 amino acids. Germline V gene sequence: CDR1 GTSNPN, CDR2 SVGIG (reference sequence). Deletions cut 3 bases from V and 2 bases from J, with 5 bases between. The CDR3, as DNA: TGTGCCTGGAGCGCCGCTGGAAACACCATATATTTT. Protein: CAWSAAGNTIYF.

This chain joins TRBV7-8 and TRBJ2-3, with D uncertain. Between the trimmed V and J ends, which lost 4 bases and 1 base, there was a span of 12 bases. This CDR3 is 15 amino acids long. CDR1 SGHVS and CDR2 FQNEAQ come from the germline V gene. This CDR3 reads CASSSRAPRTDTQYF. The CDR3 region has the DNA TGTGCCAGCAGCTCCCGGGCCCCCCGCACAGATACGCAGTATTTT.

The V gene is TRBV7-9, the J gene TRBJ1-2; 9 bases are shared with TRBD1. Germline CDR1 reads SEHNR; CDR2 reads FQNEAQ (reference sequence). J lost 12 bases, V lost 5 bases, and 10 bases had no gene match. The CDR3 is 13 residues long. In DNA, the CDR3 is TGTGCCAGCAGCCCTCCCGGGACAGGGACCGACACCTTC. Translating gives CASSPPGTGTDTF.

This chain uses TRBV28 with TRBJ1-6; D is possibly TRBD1 (6 bases). This CDR3 spans 13 amino acids. The ends were cut back, 8 bases at V and 6 bases at J, with 11 bases in the middle. Looked up from germline, CDR1 is MDHEN and CDR2 is SYDVKM. CDR3 nucleotides: TGTGCCAGCCTCGGCAGGGGTAATTCACCCCTCCACTTT. Amino acid sequence: CASLGRGNSPLHF. Full variable domain (rest looked up from reference TRBV28 and TRBJ1-6): DVKVTQSSRYLVKRTGEKVFLECVQDMDHENMFWYRQDPGLGLRLIYFSYDVKMKEKGDIPEGYSVSREKKERFSLILESASTNQTSMYLCASLGRGNSPLHFGNGTRLTVT.

The chain's CDR3 is CASSLSFAGTEAFF. CDR3 DNA: TGTGCCAGCAGCCTTAGCTTTGCGGGCACTGAAGCTTTCTTT. The chain recombines TRBV11-2 with TRBJ1-1; no firm D call. From germline, CDR1 is SGHAT and CDR2 FQNNGV. The ends were cut back, 5 bases at V and 4 bases at J, with 14 bases in the middle. The length of the CDR3 is 14 residues.